This T cell receptor (beta chain) comes out of a study of control samples from healthy donors and cancer patients. Sequencing was performed with immunoSEQ multiplex PCR; in TCRdb, only in-frame clones are kept and a portion is missing. The table has about 100,000 clones, about 90% seen once. This CDR3 has 16 amino acids. Between the trimmed V and J ends, which lost 2 bases and 1 base, there was a span of 11 bases. Looked up from germline, CDR1 is MNHEY and CDR2 is SVGEGT. The J gene is TRBJ2-2, the V gene TRBV6-2 or TRBV6-3, with D perhaps TRBD1 or TRBD2 (5 bases each). The TCR originated in a woman aged 45-65 years in good health. The sequencing input was blood. The CDR3 spells CASSYRGTLNTGELFF. As DNA, the CDR3 is TGTGCCAGCAGTTACCGTGGGACGCTGAACACCGGGGAGCTGTTTTTT.